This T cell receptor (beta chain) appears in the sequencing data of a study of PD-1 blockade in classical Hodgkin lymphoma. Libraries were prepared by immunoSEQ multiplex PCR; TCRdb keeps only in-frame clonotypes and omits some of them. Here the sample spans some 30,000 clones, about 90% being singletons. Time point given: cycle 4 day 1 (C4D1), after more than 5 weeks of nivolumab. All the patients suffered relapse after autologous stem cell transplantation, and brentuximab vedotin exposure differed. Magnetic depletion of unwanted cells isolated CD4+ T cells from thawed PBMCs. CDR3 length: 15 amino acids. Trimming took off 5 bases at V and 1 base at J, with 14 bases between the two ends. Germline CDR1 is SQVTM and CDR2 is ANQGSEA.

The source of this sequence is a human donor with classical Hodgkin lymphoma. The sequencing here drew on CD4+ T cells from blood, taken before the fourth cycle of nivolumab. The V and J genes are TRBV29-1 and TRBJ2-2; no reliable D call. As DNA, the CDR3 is TGCAGCGTTACCTACACCTCCGGGAACACCGGGGAGCTGTTTTTT. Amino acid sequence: CSVTYTSGNTGELFF.